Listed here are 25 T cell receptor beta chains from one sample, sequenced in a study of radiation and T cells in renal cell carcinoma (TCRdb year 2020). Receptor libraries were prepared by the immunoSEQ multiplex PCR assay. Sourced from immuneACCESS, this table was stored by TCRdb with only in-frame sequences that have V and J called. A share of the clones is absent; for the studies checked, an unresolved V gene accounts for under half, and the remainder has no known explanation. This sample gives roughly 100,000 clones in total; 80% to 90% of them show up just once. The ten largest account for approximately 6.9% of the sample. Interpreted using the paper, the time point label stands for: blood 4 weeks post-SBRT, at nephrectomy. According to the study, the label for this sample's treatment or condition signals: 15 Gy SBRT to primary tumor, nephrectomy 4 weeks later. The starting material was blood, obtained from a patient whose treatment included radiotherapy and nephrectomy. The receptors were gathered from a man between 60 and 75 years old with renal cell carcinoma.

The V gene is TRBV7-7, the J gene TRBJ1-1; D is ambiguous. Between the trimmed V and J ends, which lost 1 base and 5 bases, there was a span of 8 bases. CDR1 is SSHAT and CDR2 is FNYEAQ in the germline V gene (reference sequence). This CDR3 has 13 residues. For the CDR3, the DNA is TGTGCCAGCAGCTTAGAGAGAGGGACTGAAGCTTTCTTT. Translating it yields CASSLERGTEAFF.

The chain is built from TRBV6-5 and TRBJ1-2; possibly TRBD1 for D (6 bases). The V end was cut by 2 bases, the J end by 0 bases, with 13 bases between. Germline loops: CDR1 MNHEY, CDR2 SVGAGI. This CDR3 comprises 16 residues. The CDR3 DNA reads TGTGCCAGCAGTTACACAGGACAGTCCCCTAACTATGGCTACACCTTC. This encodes CASSYTGQSPNYGYTF.

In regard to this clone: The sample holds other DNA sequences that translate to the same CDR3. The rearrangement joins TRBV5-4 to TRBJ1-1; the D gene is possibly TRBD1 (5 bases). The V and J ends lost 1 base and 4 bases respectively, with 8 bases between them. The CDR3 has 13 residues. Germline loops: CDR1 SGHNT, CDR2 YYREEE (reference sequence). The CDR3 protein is CASSLRGSTEAFF. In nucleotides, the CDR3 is TGTGCCAGCAGCTTGAGGGGTTCCACTGAAGCTTTCTTT.

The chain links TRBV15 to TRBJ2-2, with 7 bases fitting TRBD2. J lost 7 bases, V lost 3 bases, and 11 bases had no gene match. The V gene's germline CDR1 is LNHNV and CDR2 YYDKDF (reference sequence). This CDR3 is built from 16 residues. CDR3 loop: CATSRNRGESSGELFF. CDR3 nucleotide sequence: TGTGCCACCAGCAGGAACCGGGGGGAGAGTAGCGGGGAGCTGTTTTTT.

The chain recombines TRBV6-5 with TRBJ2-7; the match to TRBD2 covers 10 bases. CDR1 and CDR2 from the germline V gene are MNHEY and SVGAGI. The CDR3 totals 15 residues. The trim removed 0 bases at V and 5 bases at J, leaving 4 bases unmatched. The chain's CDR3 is CASSYSALAGDEQYF. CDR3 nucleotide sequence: TGTGCCAGCAGTTACTCCGCCCTAGCGGGAGACGAGCAGTACTTC.

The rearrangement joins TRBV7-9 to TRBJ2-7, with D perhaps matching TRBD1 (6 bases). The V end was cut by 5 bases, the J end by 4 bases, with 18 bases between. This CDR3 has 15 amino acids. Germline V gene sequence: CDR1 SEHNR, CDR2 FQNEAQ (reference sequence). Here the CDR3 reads CASSQGPGQPYEQYF. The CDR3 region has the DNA TGTGCCAGCAGCCAAGGCCCGGGACAACCGTACGAGCAGTACTTC.

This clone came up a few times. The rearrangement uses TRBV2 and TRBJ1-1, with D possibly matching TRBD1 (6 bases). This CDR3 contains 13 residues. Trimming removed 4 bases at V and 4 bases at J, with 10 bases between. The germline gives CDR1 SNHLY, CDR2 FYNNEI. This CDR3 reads CASSADRPTEAFF. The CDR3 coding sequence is TGTGCCAGCAGTGCTGACAGGCCCACTGAAGCTTTCTTT.

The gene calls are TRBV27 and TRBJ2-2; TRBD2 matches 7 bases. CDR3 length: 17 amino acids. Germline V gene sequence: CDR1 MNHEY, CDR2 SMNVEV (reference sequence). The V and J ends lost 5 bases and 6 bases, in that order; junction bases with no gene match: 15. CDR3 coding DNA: TGTGCCAGCAGTCAAGGGGCTATGGGGGGGACGGCCGGGGAGCTGTTTTTT. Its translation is CASSQGAMGGTAGELFF.

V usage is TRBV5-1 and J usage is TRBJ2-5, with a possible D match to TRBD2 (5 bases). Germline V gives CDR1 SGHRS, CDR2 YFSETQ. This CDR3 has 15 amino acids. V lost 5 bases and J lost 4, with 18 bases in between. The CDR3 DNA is TGCGCCAGCAGGCACTCTGGTACTAGTGGAGAGACCCAGTACTTC. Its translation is CASRHSGTSGETQYF.

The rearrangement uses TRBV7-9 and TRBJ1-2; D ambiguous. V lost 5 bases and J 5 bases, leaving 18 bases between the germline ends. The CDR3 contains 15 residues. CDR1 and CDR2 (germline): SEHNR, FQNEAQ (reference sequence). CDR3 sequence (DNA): TGTGCCAGCAGCCCTGGGAGGCCTCGCGGTTATGGCTACACCTTC. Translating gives CASSPGRPRGYGYTF.

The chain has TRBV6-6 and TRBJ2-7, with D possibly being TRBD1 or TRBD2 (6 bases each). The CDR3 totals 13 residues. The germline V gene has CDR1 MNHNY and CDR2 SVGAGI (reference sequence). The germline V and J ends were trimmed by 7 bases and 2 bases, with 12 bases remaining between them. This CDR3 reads CASTGGLPYEQYF. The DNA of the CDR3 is TGTGCCAGCACTGGGGGGCTGCCCTACGAGCAGTACTTC.

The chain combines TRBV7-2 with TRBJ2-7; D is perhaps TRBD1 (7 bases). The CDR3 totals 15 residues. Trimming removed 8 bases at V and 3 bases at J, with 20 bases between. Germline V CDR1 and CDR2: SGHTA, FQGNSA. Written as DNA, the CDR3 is TGTGCCAGCTCAGGGGGGTCTATTAACCTCTACGAGCAGTACTTC. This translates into CASSGGSINLYEQYF.

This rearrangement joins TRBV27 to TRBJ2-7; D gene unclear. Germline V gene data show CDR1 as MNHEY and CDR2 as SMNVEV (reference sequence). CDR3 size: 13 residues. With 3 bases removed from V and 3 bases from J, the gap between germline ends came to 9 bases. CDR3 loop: CASSLGSLYEQYF. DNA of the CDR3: TGTGCCAGCAGTTTGGGTAGTCTCTACGAGCAGTACTTC.

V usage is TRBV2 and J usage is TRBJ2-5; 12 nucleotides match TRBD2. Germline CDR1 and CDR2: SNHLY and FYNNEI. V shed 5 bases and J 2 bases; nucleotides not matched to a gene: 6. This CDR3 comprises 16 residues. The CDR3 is CASSLTSGRGQETQYF. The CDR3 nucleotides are TGTGCCAGCAGTTTGACTAGCGGGAGAGGACAAGAGACCCAGTACTTC.

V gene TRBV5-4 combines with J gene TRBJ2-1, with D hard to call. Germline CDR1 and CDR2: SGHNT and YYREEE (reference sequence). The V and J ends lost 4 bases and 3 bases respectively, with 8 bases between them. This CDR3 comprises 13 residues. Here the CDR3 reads CASSPRDYNEQFF. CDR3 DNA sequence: TGTGCCAGCAGCCCTCGAGACTACAATGAGCAGTTCTTC.

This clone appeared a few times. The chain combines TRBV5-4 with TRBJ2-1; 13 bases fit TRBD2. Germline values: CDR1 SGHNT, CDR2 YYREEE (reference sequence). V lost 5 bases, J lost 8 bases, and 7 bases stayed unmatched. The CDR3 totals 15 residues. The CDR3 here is CASRGGTSGIDEQFF. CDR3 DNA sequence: TGTGCCAGCAGGGGTGGGACTAGCGGGATTGATGAGCAGTTCTTC.

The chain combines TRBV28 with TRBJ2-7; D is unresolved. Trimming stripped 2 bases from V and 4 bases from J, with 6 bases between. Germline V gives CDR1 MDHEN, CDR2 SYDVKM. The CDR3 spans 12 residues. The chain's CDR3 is CASSLLGYEQYF. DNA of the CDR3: TGTGCCAGCAGTTTACTCGGGTACGAGCAGTACTTC.

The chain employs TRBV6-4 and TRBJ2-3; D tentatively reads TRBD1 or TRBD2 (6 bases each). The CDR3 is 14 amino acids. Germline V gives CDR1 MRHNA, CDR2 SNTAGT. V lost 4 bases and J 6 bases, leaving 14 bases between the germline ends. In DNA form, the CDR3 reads TGTGCCAGCAGTGCCACAGGGAGGTACGATACGCAGTATTTT. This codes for CASSATGRYDTQYF.

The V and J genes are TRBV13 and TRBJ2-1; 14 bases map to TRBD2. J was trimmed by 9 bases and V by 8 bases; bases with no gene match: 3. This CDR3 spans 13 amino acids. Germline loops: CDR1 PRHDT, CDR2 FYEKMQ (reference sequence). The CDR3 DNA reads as TGTGCCAGCCGTGGACTAGCGGGAGGTGAGCAGTTCTTC. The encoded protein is CASRGLAGGEQFF.

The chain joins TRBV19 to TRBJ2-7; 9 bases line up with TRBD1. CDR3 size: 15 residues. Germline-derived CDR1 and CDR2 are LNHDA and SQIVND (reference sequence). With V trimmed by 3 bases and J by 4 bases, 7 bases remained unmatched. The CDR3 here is CASSIITGTGYEQYF. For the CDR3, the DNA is TGTGCCAGTAGTATCATCACCGGGACAGGGTACGAGCAGTACTTC.

The CDR3 protein is CASSLSGAASQIYGYTF. DNA of the CDR3: TGCGCCAGCAGCTTGTCTGGGGCTGCATCCCAAATATATGGCTACACCTTC. This chain links TRBV5-1 with TRBJ1-2, with a possible D match to TRBD1 (5 bases). Germline V gives CDR1 SGHRS, CDR2 YFSETQ. Trimming stripped 1 base from V and 5 bases from J, with 21 bases between. The CDR3 runs to 17 residues.

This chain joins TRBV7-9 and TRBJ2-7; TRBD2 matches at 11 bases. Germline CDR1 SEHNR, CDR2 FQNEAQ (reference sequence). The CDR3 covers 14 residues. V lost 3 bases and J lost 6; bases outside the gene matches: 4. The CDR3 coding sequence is TGTGCCAGCAGCTTTACTAGCGGGAGTGTCGAGCAGTACTTC. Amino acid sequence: CASSFTSGSVEQYF.

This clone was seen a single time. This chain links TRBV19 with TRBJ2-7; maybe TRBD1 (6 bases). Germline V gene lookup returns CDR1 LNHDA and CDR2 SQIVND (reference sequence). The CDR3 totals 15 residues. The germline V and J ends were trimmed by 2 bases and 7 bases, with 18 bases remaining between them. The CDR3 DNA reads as TGTGCCAGTAGTATACGGCCTTCAGGGGCTGTGGAGCAGTACTTC. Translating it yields CASSIRPSGAVEQYF. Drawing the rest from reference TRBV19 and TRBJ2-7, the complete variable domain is DGGITQSPKYLFRKEGQNVTLSCEQNLNHDAMYWYRQDPGQGLRLIYYSQIVNDFQKGDIAEGYSVSREKKESFPLTVTSAQKNPTAFYLCASSIRPSGAVEQYFGPGTRLTVT.

The CDR3 coding sequence is TGTGCCAGCAGCGCCACCAACAATGAGCAGTTCTTC. The encoded protein is CASSATNNEQFF. V and J are TRBV5-4 and TRBJ2-1, with no clear D. CDR1 is SGHNT and CDR2 is YYREEE in the germline V gene (reference sequence). The CDR3 is made up of 12 amino acids. V was shortened by 4 bases and J by 5 bases, with 7 bases between the two germline ends.

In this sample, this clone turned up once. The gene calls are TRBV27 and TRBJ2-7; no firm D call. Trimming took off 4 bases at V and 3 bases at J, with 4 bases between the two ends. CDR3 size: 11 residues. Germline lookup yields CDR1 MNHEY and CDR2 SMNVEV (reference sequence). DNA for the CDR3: TGTGCCAGCAGTTCCCTCTACGAGCAGTACTTC. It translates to CASSSLYEQYF.